This TCR beta chain was captured by sequencing in a study of blood T cell repertoires in COVID-19. On the study more broadly: Donors in the United States, Italy and Spain gave samples during acute or convalescent COVID-19.

Germline V gives CDR1 SGHTA, CDR2 FQGNSA. J lost 8 bases, V lost 2 bases, and 6 bases had no gene match. CDR3 length equals 14 residues. Authors' analysis steps: It was from reference gene primer amplification that nucleated cell counts were estimated. Here immunoSEQ multiplex PCR was the method, and the copy in TCRdb shows in-frame clones only, minus some. The V and J calls and the clone size are those of that table, but D and trimming were determined from the DNA. The table has about 27,000 clones, around 90% seen once; the top ten hold less than 5.5%. Sequenced: peripheral blood. The rearrangement joins TRBV7-2 to TRBJ1-2, with 9 bases fitting TRBD1. The sequence was collected from a man aged 70 or older with active COVID-19. In DNA form, the CDR3 reads TGTGCCAGCAGCTTACCCGGACAGGGGAGAGGCTACACCTTC. Translating it yields CASSLPGQGRGYTF.